The T cell receptor (beta chain) described here comes from a study of Graves' ophthalmopathy and Graves' hyperthyroidism. Overall study findings and caveats: Progression of ophthalmopathy was predicted by the model with about 66% sensitivity and 72% to 85% specificity.

Germline V lookup: CDR1 DFQATT, CDR2 SNEGSKA (reference sequence). This CDR3 is built from 12 residues. Trimming took 6 bases from V and 5 from J; bases not matched to a gene: 7. TCR beta CDR3 amplification used RNA transcripts. In the first round, RT-PCR was carried out with HTBI primers, and a multiplex PCR formed the second round. TCRdb re-analysed the multiplex PCR reads in MiXCR, keeping a single row per CDR3 protein. The sample yields around 520,000 distinct CDR3 sequences, less than 45% seen once. This clonotype showed up many times. Antigen specificity is unknown. This TCR derives from an adult man with Graves' hyperthyroidism. The specimen sequenced was peripheral blood or thyroid tissue (not recorded which). The chain joins TRBV20-1 to TRBJ2-7; 7 bases match TRBD1. The CDR3 is CSALGTVDEQYF. CDR3 nucleotides: TGCAGTGCCCTTGGGACAGTCGACGAGCAGTACTTC.